This T cell receptor (beta chain) was obtained from a study of tumor-infiltrating lymphocytes in localized non-small cell lung cancer. In the study overall: Patients included smokers and never-smokers with various histologies, some sampled after neoadjuvant chemotherapy. Whole-study findings and limits: Available tissue quantity limited TCR sequencing to a patient subset. Higher tumor T cell infiltration than in uninvolved lung was supported by TCRbeta sequencing. Tumor T-cell fraction from TCR sequencing was not associated with recurrence-free survival (p = 0.61).

A remark on this clone: What it binds is not known.

Assay: immunoSEQ multiplex PCR; the TCRdb copy retains only in-frame clones and omits some. The sample lists roughly 11,000 clones; roughly 84% were seen once. The germline V gene encodes CDR1 MNHEY and CDR2 SMNVEV (reference sequence). With 6 bases removed from V and 5 bases from J, the gap between germline ends came to 8 bases. The CDR3 is 12 residues long. This receptor was identified in a human donor with non-small cell lung cancer. The chain is built from TRBV27 and TRBJ2-1; D possibly uses TRBD1 or TRBD2 (6 bases each). Source material: lung tumor tissue. DNA of the CDR3: TGTGCCAGCAGGGGGGGCAACAATGAGCAGTTCTTC. The encoded protein is CASRGGNNEQFF.